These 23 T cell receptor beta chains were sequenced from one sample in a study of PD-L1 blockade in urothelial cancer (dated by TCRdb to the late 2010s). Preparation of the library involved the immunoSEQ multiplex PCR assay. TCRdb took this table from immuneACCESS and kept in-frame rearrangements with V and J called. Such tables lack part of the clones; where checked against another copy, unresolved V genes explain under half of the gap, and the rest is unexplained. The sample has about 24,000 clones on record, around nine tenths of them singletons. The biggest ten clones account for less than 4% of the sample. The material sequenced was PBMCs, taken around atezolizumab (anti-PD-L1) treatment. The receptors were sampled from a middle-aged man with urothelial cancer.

For the CDR3, the DNA is TGTGCCTTAGGTGGTCAGGGGGCCGGGTACAATGAGCAGTTCTTC. Its translation: CALGGQGAGYNEQFF. The chain employs TRBV2 and TRBJ2-1, with 8 bases fitting TRBD1. Germline V gives CDR1 SNHLY, CDR2 FYNNEI. This CDR3 is 15 amino acids long. The trim removed 11 bases at V and 4 bases at J, leaving 13 bases unmatched.

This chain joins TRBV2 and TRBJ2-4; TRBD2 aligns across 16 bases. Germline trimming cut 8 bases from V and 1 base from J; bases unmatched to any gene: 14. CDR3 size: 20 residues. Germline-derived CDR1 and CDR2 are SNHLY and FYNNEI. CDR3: CASPRPSGLAGGPAKNIQYF. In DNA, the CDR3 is TGTGCCAGCCCACGCCCGTCGGGACTAGCGGGAGGGCCTGCCAAAAACATTCAGTACTTC.

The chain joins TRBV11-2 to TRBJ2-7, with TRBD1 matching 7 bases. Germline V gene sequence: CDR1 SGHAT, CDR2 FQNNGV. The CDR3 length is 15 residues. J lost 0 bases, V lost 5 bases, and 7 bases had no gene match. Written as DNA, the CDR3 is TGTGCCAGCAGCGCAAACCGGGACAGCTCCTACGAGCAGTACTTC. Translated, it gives CASSANRDSSYEQYF.

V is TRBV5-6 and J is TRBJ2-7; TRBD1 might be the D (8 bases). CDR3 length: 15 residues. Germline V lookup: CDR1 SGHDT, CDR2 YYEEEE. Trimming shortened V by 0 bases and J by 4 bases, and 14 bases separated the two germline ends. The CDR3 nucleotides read TGTGCCAGCAGCTTGGGATCACAGGGGGGGTACGAGCAGTACTTC. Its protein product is CASSLGSQGGYEQYF.

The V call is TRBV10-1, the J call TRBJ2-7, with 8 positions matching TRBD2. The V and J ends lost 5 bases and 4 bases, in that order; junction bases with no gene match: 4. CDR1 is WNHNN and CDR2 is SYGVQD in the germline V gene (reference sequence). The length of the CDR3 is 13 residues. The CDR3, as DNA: TGCGCCAGCAGTCCGGGACTAGGTTACGAGCAGTACTTC. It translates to CASSPGLGYEQYF.

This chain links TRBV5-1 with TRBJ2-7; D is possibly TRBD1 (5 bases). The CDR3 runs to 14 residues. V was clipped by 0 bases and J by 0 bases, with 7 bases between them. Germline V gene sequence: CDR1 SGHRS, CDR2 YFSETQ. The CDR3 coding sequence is TGCGCCAGCAGCTTGGACAGGCCCTCCTACGAGCAGTACTTC. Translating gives CASSLDRPSYEQYF.

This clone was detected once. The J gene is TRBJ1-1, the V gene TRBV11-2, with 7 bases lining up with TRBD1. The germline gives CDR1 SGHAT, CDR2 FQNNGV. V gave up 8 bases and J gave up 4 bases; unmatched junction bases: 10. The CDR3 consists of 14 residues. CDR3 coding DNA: TGTGCCAGCCAAGGGGGCGCGGTAAGCACTGAAGCTTTCTTT. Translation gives CASQGGAVSTEAFF.

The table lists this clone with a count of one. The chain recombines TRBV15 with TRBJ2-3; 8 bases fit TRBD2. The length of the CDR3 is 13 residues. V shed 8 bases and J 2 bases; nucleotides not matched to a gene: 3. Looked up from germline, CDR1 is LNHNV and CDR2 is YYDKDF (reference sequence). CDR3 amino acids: CATGTRATDTQYF. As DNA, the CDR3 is TGTGCCACCGGGACTAGGGCCACAGATACGCAGTATTTT.

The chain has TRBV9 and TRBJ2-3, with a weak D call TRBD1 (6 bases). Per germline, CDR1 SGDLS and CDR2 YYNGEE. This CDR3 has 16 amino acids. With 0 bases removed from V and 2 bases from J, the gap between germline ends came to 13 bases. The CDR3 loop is CASSVVGASNTDTQYF. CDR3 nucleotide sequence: TGTGCCAGCAGCGTAGTGGGGGCTTCTAACACAGATACGCAGTATTTT.

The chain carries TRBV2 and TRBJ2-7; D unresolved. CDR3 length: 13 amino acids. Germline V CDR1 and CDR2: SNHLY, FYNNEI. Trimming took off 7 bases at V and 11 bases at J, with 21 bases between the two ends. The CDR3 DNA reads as TGTGCCAGCATGAGATCGGAATCCCTGAGGAAGTACTTC. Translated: CASMRSESLRKYF.

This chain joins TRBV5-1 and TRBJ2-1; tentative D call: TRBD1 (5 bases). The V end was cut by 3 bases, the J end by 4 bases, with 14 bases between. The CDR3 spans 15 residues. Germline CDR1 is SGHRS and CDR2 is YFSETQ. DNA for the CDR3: TGCGCCAGCAGCTCGGACAAGAAGGGTTACAATGAGCAGTTCTTC. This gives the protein CASSSDKKGYNEQFF.

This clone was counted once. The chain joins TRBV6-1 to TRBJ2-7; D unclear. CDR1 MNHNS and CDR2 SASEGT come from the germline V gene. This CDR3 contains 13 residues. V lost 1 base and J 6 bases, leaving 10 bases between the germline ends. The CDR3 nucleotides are TGTGCCAGCAGTGAAGGGGCCGATCGCGAGCAGTACTTC. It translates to CASSEGADREQYF.

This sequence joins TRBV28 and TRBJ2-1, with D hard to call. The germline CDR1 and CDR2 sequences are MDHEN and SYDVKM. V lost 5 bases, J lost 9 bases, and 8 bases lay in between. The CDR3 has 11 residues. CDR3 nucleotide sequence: TGTGCCAGCAGTCAACCAGGTGAGCAGTTCTTC. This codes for CASSQPGEQFF.

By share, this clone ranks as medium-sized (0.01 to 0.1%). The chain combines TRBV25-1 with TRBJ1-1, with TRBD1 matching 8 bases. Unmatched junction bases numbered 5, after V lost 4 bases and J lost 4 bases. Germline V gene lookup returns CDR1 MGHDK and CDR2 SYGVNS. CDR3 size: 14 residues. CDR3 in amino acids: CASSVTGVGTEAFF. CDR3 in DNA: TGTGCCAGCAGTGTGACAGGGGTGGGCACTGAAGCTTTCTTT.

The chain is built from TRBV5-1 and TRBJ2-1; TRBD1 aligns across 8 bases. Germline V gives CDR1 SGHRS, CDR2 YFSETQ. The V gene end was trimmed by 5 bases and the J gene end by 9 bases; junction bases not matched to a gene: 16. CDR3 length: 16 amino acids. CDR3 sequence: CASSAGQGPLRGEQFF. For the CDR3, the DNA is TGCGCCAGCAGTGCTGGACAGGGTCCCTTAAGGGGTGAGCAGTTCTTC. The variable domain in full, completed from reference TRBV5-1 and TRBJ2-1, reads KAGVTQTPRYLIKTRGQQVTLSCSPISGHRSVSWYQQTPGQGLQFLFEYFSETQRNKGNFPGRFSGRQFSNSRSEMNVSTLELGDSALYLCASSAGQGPLRGEQFFGPGTRLTVL.

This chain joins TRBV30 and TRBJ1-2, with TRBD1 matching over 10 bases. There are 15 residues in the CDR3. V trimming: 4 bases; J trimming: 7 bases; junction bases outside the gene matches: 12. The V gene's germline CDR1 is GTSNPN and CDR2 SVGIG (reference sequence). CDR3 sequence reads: CAWTGTGVSTLGYTF. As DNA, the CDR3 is TGTGCCTGGACGGGGACAGGGGTATCTACCCTTGGCTACACCTTC.

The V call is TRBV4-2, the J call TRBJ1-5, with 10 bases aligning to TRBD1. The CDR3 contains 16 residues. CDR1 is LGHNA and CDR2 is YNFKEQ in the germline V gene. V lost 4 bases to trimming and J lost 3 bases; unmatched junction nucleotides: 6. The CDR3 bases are TGTGCCAGCAGCCCCGGGACAGGGGCCCTCAATCAGCCCCAGCATTTT. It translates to CASSPGTGALNQPQHF.

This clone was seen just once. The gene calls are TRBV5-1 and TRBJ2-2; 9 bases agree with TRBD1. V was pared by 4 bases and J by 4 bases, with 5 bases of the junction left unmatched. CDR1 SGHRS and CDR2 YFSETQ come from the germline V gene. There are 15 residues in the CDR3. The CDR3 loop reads CASSVTGGGTGELFF. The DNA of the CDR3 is TGCGCCAGCAGCGTAACAGGGGGCGGCACCGGGGAGCTGTTTTTT.

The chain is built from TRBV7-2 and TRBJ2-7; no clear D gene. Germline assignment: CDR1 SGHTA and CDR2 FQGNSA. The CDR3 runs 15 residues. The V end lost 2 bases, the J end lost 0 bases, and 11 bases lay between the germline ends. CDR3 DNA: TGTGCCAGCAGCTTAACTGGCGGTAGCTCCTACGAGCAGTACTTC. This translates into CASSLTGGSSYEQYF.

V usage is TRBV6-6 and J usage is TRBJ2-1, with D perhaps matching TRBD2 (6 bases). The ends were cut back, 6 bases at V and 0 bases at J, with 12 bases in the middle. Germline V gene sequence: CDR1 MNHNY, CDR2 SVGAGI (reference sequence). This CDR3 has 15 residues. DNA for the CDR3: TGTGCCAGCAGAATAGCGGAAAGCTCCTACAATGAGCAGTTCTTC. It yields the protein CASRIAESSYNEQFF.

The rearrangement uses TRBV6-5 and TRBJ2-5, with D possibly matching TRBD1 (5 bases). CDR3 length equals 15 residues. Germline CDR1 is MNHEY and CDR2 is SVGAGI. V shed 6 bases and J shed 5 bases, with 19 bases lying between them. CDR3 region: CASSSGQGAYETQYF. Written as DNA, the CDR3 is TGTGCCAGCAGCTCCGGACAAGGAGCTTATGAGACCCAGTACTTC.

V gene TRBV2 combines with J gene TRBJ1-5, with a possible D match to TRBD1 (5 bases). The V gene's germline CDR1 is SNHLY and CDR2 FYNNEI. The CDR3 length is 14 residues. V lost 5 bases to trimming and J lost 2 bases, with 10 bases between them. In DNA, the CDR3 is TGTGCCAGCAGTCGGGGGTTGGGCAATCAGCCCCAGCATTTT. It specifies CASSRGLGNQPQHF.

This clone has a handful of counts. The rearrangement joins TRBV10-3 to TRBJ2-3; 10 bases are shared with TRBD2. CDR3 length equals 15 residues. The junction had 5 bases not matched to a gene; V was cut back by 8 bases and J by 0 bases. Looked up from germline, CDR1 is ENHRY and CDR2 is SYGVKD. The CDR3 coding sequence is TGTGCCATCGGGGTAGCGGGGGGAAGCACAGATACGCAGTATTTT. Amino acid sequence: CAIGVAGGSTDTQYF.